The clone carrying this TCR beta chain was found a few times. Its antigen is not identified. The source of the sample is a study of T cell repertoires in cytomegalovirus infection. Study conclusions and caveats: Identification of carriers of CMV plus the relevant HLA was achieved through cumulative public TCR beta family frequency. It was HLA-C-restricted CMV-specific TCR beta clonotypes that dominated the response ex vivo.

TCRdb recomputed calls from the reads with MiXCR, one row per CDR3 protein. The top ten clones hold roughly three quarters of a sample with 60,000 to 75,000 distinct CDR3 sequences, about 23% of them seen once. CDR3 size: 14 residues. The V end was cut by 8 bases, the J end by 6 bases, with 17 bases between. The gene calls are TRBV12-3 or TRBV12-4 and TRBJ1-5; a possible D gene is TRBD1 (5 bases). The TCR sequence derives from a human donor in good health (CMV status not recorded). Some clones in this sample may be carry-over from other donors' samples. Specimen: PBMCs, sequenced either directly or after in vitro stimulation (not recorded which). This chain's CDR3 is CASALAGGSQPQHF. CDR3 DNA sequence: TGTGCCAGCGCCTTAGCGGGGGGAAGTCAGCCCCAGCATTTT.